Presented here are 20 T cell receptor beta chains from one specimen sequenced in a study of PD-1 blockade in mismatch repair-deficient tumors. Sequencing was performed with immunoSEQ multiplex PCR; in TCRdb, only in-frame clones are kept and a portion is missing. The data contain 38,000 or so clones, 80% to 90% of them singletons. Sequencing was performed on peripheral blood, taken around 75 weeks after starting pembrolizumab. These receptors all come from an adult with mismatch repair-deficient cancer.

The chain links TRBV2 to TRBJ2-1; 10 bases are shared with TRBD2. V shed 5 bases and J 1 base; nucleotides not matched to a gene: 8. Germline lookup yields CDR1 SNHLY and CDR2 FYNNEI. The CDR3 contains 17 residues. CDR3 protein: CASSTTRAGGSYNEQFF. DNA for the CDR3: TGTGCCAGCAGTACGACTCGAGCGGGAGGGTCCTACAATGAGCAGTTCTTC.

The J gene is TRBJ2-1, the V gene TRBV6-5; D possibly matches TRBD1 or TRBD2 (5 bases each). V was clipped by 2 bases and J by 6 bases, with 17 bases between them. The CDR3 is 16 amino acids. Per germline, CDR1 MNHEY and CDR2 SVGAGI. The chain's CDR3 is CASSYEIRGASNEQFF. DNA for the CDR3: TGTGCCAGCAGTTACGAGATTAGAGGGGCATCCAATGAGCAGTTCTTC.

V and J are TRBV7-9 and TRBJ1-2; D is perhaps TRBD1 (6 bases). The CDR3 totals 14 residues. Trimming removed 1 base from V and 4 bases from J, with 10 bases in between. Germline V gene sequence: CDR1 SEHNR, CDR2 FQNEAQ (reference sequence). DNA of the CDR3: TGTGCCAGCAGCTTAGTAGACAGGACCTATGGCTACACCTTC. Residues: CASSLVDRTYGYTF.

The V call is TRBV5-1, the J call TRBJ2-3; the match to TRBD2 covers 8 bases. The CDR3 contains 15 residues. Germline loops: CDR1 SGHRS, CDR2 YFSETQ. The junction had 5 bases not matched to a gene; V was cut back by 2 bases and J by 3 bases. The CDR3 loop reads CASSFGGARTDTQYF. As DNA, the CDR3 is TGCGCCAGCAGCTTCGGGGGGGCGCGGACAGATACGCAGTATTTT.

The gene calls are TRBV11-3 and TRBJ2-1; 8 nucleotides align to TRBD1. With 2 bases clipped from V and 3 bases from J, the junction kept 3 bases outside the gene matches. The V gene's germline CDR1 is SGHNT and CDR2 YENEEA. The CDR3 consists of 15 residues. CDR3 residues: CASSLHRGVYNEQFF. In DNA, the CDR3 is TGTGCCAGCAGCTTACACAGGGGGGTCTACAATGAGCAGTTCTTC.

The rearrangement uses TRBV30 and TRBJ2-5, with D perhaps TRBD1 (5 bases). The germline gives CDR1 GTSNPN, CDR2 SVGIG (reference sequence). Trimming removed 2 bases from V and 4 bases from J, with 11 bases in between. The CDR3 runs 13 residues. CDR3 coding DNA: TGTGCCTGGAGTTTGGGGCTGCGAGAGACCCAGTACTTC. Translating it yields CAWSLGLRETQYF.

The chain employs TRBV7-9 and TRBJ2-7; D is undetermined. Germline CDR1 reads SEHNR; CDR2 reads FQNEAQ (reference sequence). V was trimmed by 5 bases and J by 6 bases, leaving 14 bases between them. The CDR3 runs 13 residues. The CDR3 here is CASSQLSVGEQYF. The CDR3 nucleotides read TGTGCCAGCAGCCAGCTCTCGGTTGGCGAGCAGTACTTC.

The chain carries TRBV27 and TRBJ2-7; weak D call: TRBD2 (5 bases). Germline CDR1 reads MNHEY; CDR2 reads SMNVEV (reference sequence). Trimming took off 5 bases at V and 0 bases at J, with 11 bases between the two ends. There are 14 residues in the CDR3. CDR3 loop: CASSEAGLSYEQYF. The CDR3 nucleotides read TGTGCCAGCAGTGAGGCGGGCCTCTCCTACGAGCAGTACTTC.

This sequence joins TRBV4-1 and TRBJ2-3, with D perhaps TRBD1 (5 bases). The V end lost 6 bases, the J end lost 2 bases, and 15 bases lay between the germline ends. The V gene's germline CDR1 is MGHRA and CDR2 YSYEKL. The CDR3 runs 15 residues. In DNA, the CDR3 is TGCGCCAGCAGTCCCCAGGGTGTATCCACAGATACGCAGTATTTT. Translating it yields CASSPQGVSTDTQYF.

The CDR3 protein is CASSFTGYGQPQHF. The CDR3 nucleotides are TGTGCCAGCAGTTTCACAGGGTATGGTCAGCCCCAGCATTTT. The chain recombines TRBV6-5 with TRBJ1-5; a weak D match, TRBD1 (6 bases). V was shortened by 4 bases and J by 6 bases, with 13 bases between the two germline ends. The CDR3 is 14 residues long. Germline CDR1 and CDR2: MNHEY and SVGAGI.

The chain uses TRBV11-2 and TRBJ2-3, with D possibly TRBD2 on 6 matching bases. The CDR3 length is 15 residues. V lost 1 base, J lost 5 bases, and 13 bases lay in between. The germline V gene has CDR1 SGHAT and CDR2 FQNNGV. CDR3 nucleotide sequence: TGTGCCAGCAGCTTAGGGGGGAGGTTGCAAGATACGCAGTATTTT. Translating gives CASSLGGRLQDTQYF.

This clone was detected a few times. The chain carries TRBV5-1 and TRBJ1-2, with D perhaps matching TRBD1 (6 bases). V was shortened by 0 bases and J by 9 bases, with 18 bases between the two germline ends. The CDR3 extends over 15 amino acids. Germline CDR1 is SGHRS and CDR2 is YFSETQ. The CDR3 DNA is TGCGCCAGCAGCTTGGGGGCACAGGGCCAATTGCGCTACACCTTC. Translating it yields CASSLGAQGQLRYTF.

This clone was detected only a few times. Other DNA sequences of this sample code for an identical CDR3. CDR3 loop: CASSLGSSTDTQYF. Written as DNA, the CDR3 is TGCGCCAGCAGTCTAGGATCTAGCACAGATACGCAGTATTTT. J is TRBJ2-3 and V is TRBV5-1, with D unclear. CDR1 and CDR2 (germline): SGHRS, YFSETQ. This CDR3 is built from 14 residues. Trimming removed 5 bases from V and 0 bases from J, with 10 bases in between.

The chain employs TRBV6-6 and TRBJ2-7, with TRBD2 matching 9 bases. The CDR3 is 15 amino acids. After removal of 3 bases from V and 3 bases from J, the junction contained 6 bases not matched to a gene. Looked up from germline, CDR1 is MNHNY and CDR2 is SVGAGI (reference sequence). DNA of the CDR3: TGTGCCAGCAGTTATCCTAGCGGGACTTTCTACGAGCAGTACTTC. Translation gives CASSYPSGTFYEQYF.

The chain links TRBV5-1 to TRBJ2-5; D uncertain. The germline V gene has CDR1 SGHRS and CDR2 YFSETQ. Trimming removed 0 bases at V and 2 bases at J, with 5 bases between. The CDR3 length is 13 residues. This CDR3 reads CASSLEGQETQYF. The DNA for the CDR3 is TGCGCCAGCAGCTTGGAGGGTCAAGAGACCCAGTACTTC.

The rearrangement uses TRBV14 and TRBJ2-2, with a possible D match to TRBD1 (6 bases). This CDR3 has 17 amino acids. The V end was cut by 4 bases, the J end by 4 bases, with 19 bases between. Per germline, CDR1 SGHDN and CDR2 FVKESK. The CDR3 coding sequence is TGTGCCAGCAGCCGCTTAAATACAGGGTTTGGCACCGGGGAGCTGTTTTTT. Protein product: CASSRLNTGFGTGELFF. Together with reference TRBV14 and TRBJ2-2, the CDR3 gives the full variable domain: EAGVTQFPSHSVIEKGQTVTLRCDPISGHDNLYWYRRVMGKEIKFLLHFVKESKQDESGMPNNRFLAERTGGTYSTLKVQPAELEDSGVYFCASSRLNTGFGTGELFFGEGSRLTVL.

V and J are TRBV5-4 and TRBJ2-1; D not resolved. The V gene lost 5 bases and the J gene lost 0 bases, with 27 bases spanning the gap. Per germline, CDR1 SGHNT and CDR2 YYREEE (reference sequence). The CDR3 runs 20 residues. CDR3 sequence (DNA): TGTGCCAGCAGGTGGCCACAGAGCCTGGTAACTCACAGCTCCTACAATGAGCAGTTCTTC. It encodes CASRWPQSLVTHSSYNEQFF.

The sample holds a few counts of this clone. The chain joins TRBV5-8 to TRBJ2-6; D ambiguous. Per the germline V gene, CDR1 is SGHTS and CDR2 is YDEGEE. The CDR3 runs to 16 residues. The ends were cut back, 1 base at V and 2 bases at J, with 10 bases in the middle. CDR3 coding DNA: TGTGCCAGCAGCTTGTACGGAGCTGCTGGGGCCAACGTCCTGACTTTC. The encoded protein is CASSLYGAAGANVLTF.

A single count supports this clone. The V gene is TRBV6-5, the J gene TRBJ1-1; 9 bases match TRBD1. This CDR3 region has 14 residues. Trimming cost V 8 bases and J 2 bases; bases outside gene matches: 6. Germline assignment: CDR1 MNHEY and CDR2 SVGAGI. The CDR3 loop reads CASENRGRNTEAFF. The CDR3 DNA reads as TGTGCCAGCGAGAACAGGGGGCGAAACACTGAAGCTTTCTTT.

The chain joins TRBV7-9 to TRBJ2-3, with 10 bases aligning to TRBD2. The CDR3 runs to 15 residues. Trimming removed 2 bases from V and 5 bases from J; junction bases left unmatched: 4. Germline CDR1 is SEHNR and CDR2 is FQNEAQ (reference sequence). CDR3 nucleotides: TGTGCCAGCAGCTTAACTAGCGGGAAAGGAGATACGCAGTATTTT. Protein: CASSLTSGKGDTQYF.